These 19 T cell receptor beta chains came from one sample sequenced in a study of shared clonotypes between healthy human individuals. TCRdb's copy holds only in-frame clones and misses some; the assay was immunoSEQ multiplex PCR. The sample records roughly 2 million clones, roughly 94% being singletons. The sample consisted of naive CD4+ T cells sorted from blood. Documented subset: CD45RA+ positively selected. These receptors were taken from a man aged 18 to 30 in good health.

DNA of the CDR3: TGTGCCAGCAGCCGTGGACAGGGAACGAATCAGCCCCAGCATTTT. As protein: CASSRGQGTNQPQHF. The J gene is TRBJ1-5, the V gene TRBV7-2; 8 bases align to TRBD1. The length of the CDR3 is 15 residues. The ends lost 5 bases at V and 4 bases at J; junction bases unmatched: 7. Germline CDR1 reads SGHTA; CDR2 reads FQGNSA.

This clone was observed a single time. The gene calls are TRBV5-4 and TRBJ2-7; TRBD1 aligns across 9 bases. The V segment lost 1 base and the J segment 3 bases; nucleotides outside the gene matches: 5. This CDR3 region has 15 residues. Looked up from germline, CDR1 is SGHNT and CDR2 is YYREEE (reference sequence). The CDR3 region is CASSLKGQGFYEQYF. In DNA, the CDR3 is TGTGCCAGCAGCTTGAAGGGACAGGGATTCTACGAGCAGTACTTC.

Concerning this clone itself: This sample also contains other DNA sequences that code for the same CDR3. This chain links TRBV5-6 with TRBJ2-5; a weak D match, TRBD2 (5 bases). The germline V gene encodes CDR1 SGHDT and CDR2 YYEEEE. V lost 0 bases and J lost 4, with 7 bases in between. CDR3 size: 13 residues. The CDR3 region is CASSLGRRETQYF. The CDR3 DNA is TGTGCCAGCAGCTTGGGGAGGCGAGAGACCCAGTACTTC.

V gene TRBV6-5 combines with J gene TRBJ2-7; D not resolved. The V end was cut by 6 bases, the J end by 4 bases, with 16 bases between. Germline V gene lookup returns CDR1 MNHEY and CDR2 SVGAGI. CDR3 length: 14 residues. The CDR3 DNA follows: TGTGCCAGCAGGGTGGACGCCTGGGGATACGAGCAGTACTTC. Residues: CASRVDAWGYEQYF.

The chain recombines TRBV7-9 with TRBJ2-6; no clear D. The germline V and J ends were trimmed by 4 bases and 2 bases, with 6 bases remaining between them. The CDR3 covers 14 residues. Germline values: CDR1 SEHNR, CDR2 FQNEAQ (reference sequence). This chain's CDR3 is CASSSPPGANVLTF. The CDR3 DNA reads as TGTGCCAGCAGCTCCCCCCCTGGGGCCAACGTCCTGACTTTC.

J is TRBJ2-1 and V is TRBV10-3, with D possibly TRBD1 on 6 matching bases. CDR3 size: 15 residues. CDR1 is ENHRY and CDR2 is SYGVKD in the germline V gene. Trimming cost V 3 bases and J 1 base, with 10 bases left between them. The CDR3 coding sequence is TGTGCCATCAGTGAAAGGCAGGGGTCCTACAATGAGCAGTTCTTC. This codes for CAISERQGSYNEQFF.

In its sample, this clone was seen a few times. V and J are TRBV5-4 and TRBJ1-6; TRBD1 matches at 7 bases. J was trimmed by 10 bases and V by 4 bases; bases with no gene match: 8. Germline CDR1 SGHNT, CDR2 YYREEE (reference sequence). CDR3 length: 14 amino acids. The CDR3 DNA reads TGTGCCAGCAGCCTGACAGGGACAGAATCACCCCTCCACTTT. Translation: CASSLTGTESPLHF. Full variable domain (outside the CDR3, taken from reference TRBV5-4 and TRBJ1-6): ETGVTQSPTHLIKTRGQQVTLRCSSQSGHNTVSWYQQALGQGPQFIFQYYREEENGRGNFPPRFSGLQFPNYSSELNVNALELDDSALYLCASSLTGTESPLHFGNGTRLTVT.

The rearrangement links TRBV5-1 to TRBJ2-7; tentatively, D is TRBD2 (5 bases). The germline V gene has CDR1 SGHRS and CDR2 YFSETQ. The CDR3 is 15 amino acids. V lost 3 bases, J lost 4 bases, and 17 bases lay in between. CDR3: CASSWGLAQPYEQYF. The CDR3 DNA sequence: TGCGCCAGCAGCTGGGGTCTAGCTCAACCTTACGAGCAGTACTTC. The full variable domain, with the rest looked up from reference TRBV5-1 and TRBJ2-7, is KAGVTQTPRYLIKTRGQQVTLSCSPISGHRSVSWYQQTPGQGLQFLFEYFSETQRNKGNFPGRFSGRQFSNSRSEMNVSTLELGDSALYLCASSWGLAQPYEQYFGPGTRLTVT.

This rearrangement joins TRBV28 to TRBJ1-2; the D is unclear. The V gene lost 7 bases and the J gene lost 4 bases, with 13 bases spanning the gap. CDR3 length: 13 amino acids. In germline, CDR1 is MDHEN, CDR2 SYDVKM. In DNA, the CDR3 is TGTGCCAGCACCGTTGGAGTAGGCTATGGCTACACCTTC. Its translation is CASTVGVGYGYTF.

The chain joins TRBV30 to TRBJ2-7; no clear D. Trimming took off 0 bases at V and 3 bases at J, with 12 bases between the two ends. CDR3 length: 14 residues. Germline V lookup: CDR1 GTSNPN, CDR2 SVGIG (reference sequence). The CDR3 region has the DNA TGTGCCTGGAGTGTACGGCGAGCCCGCTACGAGCAGTACTTC. Translated, it gives CAWSVRRARYEQYF.

This chain connects TRBV30 to TRBJ1-4; D gene uncertain. The V end lost 0 bases, the J end lost 8 bases, and 16 bases lay between the germline ends. CDR1 GTSNPN and CDR2 SVGIG come from the germline V gene (reference sequence). CDR3 length equals 15 residues. For the CDR3, the DNA is TGTGCCTGGAGTGTACGTGGCGGCGTCGGAGAAAAACTGTTTTTT. This sequence encodes CAWSVRGGVGEKLFF.

The chain combines TRBV5-4 with TRBJ2-3; D is perhaps TRBD1 (6 bases). V lost 4 bases to trimming and J lost 5 bases, with 11 bases between them. This CDR3 region has 13 residues. Germline V lookup: CDR1 SGHNT, CDR2 YYREEE (reference sequence). Here the CDR3 DNA reads TGTGCCAGCAGCACAAACAGGGTAGATACGCAGTATTTT. This sequence encodes CASSTNRVDTQYF.

This clone was detected only a few times. Other DNA sequences in this specimen translate into the identical CDR3. J is TRBJ2-5 and V is TRBV5-1; D is unclear. CDR1 and CDR2 from the germline V gene are SGHRS and YFSETQ. The ends were cut back, 0 bases at V and 2 bases at J, with 5 bases in the middle. The CDR3 covers 13 residues. CDR3 sequence: CASSLAEQETQYF. The CDR3 DNA sequence: TGCGCCAGCAGCTTGGCAGAGCAAGAGACCCAGTACTTC.

The chain carries TRBV29-1 and TRBJ2-7, with D possibly being TRBD1 or TRBD2 (7 bases each). CDR3 length: 12 amino acids. V gave up 7 bases and J gave up 2 bases, with 12 bases separating them. The germline gives CDR1 SQVTM, CDR2 ANQGSEA. The CDR3 DNA reads TGCAGCGCAGGGGGGGGAGCCTACGAGCAGTACTTC. This translates into CSAGGGAYEQYF.

The genes are TRBV5-6 and TRBJ1-2; 9 nucleotides agree with TRBD1. The J segment lost 2 bases and the V segment lost 4 bases, leaving 9 bases of the junction unmatched. The CDR3 consists of 16 residues. CDR1 and CDR2 (germline): SGHDT, YYEEEE. CDR3 region: CASSMIDRGENYGYTF. The CDR3 bases are TGTGCCAGCAGCATGATCGACAGGGGGGAAAACTATGGCTACACCTTC.

The rearrangement joins TRBV5-1 to TRBJ1-4; TRBD1 aligns across 7 bases. The germline gives CDR1 SGHRS, CDR2 YFSETQ. The CDR3 spans 15 residues. With V trimmed by 4 bases and J by 4 bases, 7 bases remained unmatched. CDR3 sequence: CASSPQGGINEKLFF. The DNA of the CDR3 is TGCGCCAGCAGCCCCCAAGGGGGCATTAATGAAAAACTGTTTTTT.

Concerning this clone: This specimen includes other DNA sequences encoding the same CDR3. The chain has TRBV19 and TRBJ1-1; D unresolved. The germline CDR1 and CDR2 sequences are LNHDA and SQIVND (reference sequence). V lost 3 bases and J lost 4, with 9 bases in between. The CDR3 covers 13 residues. CDR3 sequence reads: CASSIGGSTEAFF. DNA for the CDR3: TGTGCCAGTAGTATCGGTGGAAGCACTGAAGCTTTCTTT.

This sequence joins TRBV25-1 and TRBJ2-3, with TRBD1 matching 7 bases. The J segment lost 2 bases and the V segment lost 8 bases, leaving 13 bases of the junction unmatched. The V gene's germline CDR1 is MGHDK and CDR2 SYGVNS. This CDR3 comprises 16 residues. The CDR3 loop is CASASGQLASTDTQYF. In DNA, the CDR3 is TGTGCCAGCGCCTCGGGACAGTTGGCCTCCACAGATACGCAGTATTTT.

The chain combines TRBV7-2 with TRBJ2-1, with 8 bases aligning to TRBD2. The CDR3 has 19 amino acids. V shed 2 bases and J 5 bases; nucleotides not matched to a gene: 17. In germline, CDR1 is SGHTA, CDR2 FQGNSA. The CDR3 sequence is CASSLFGGSGRYLDNEQFF. Here the CDR3 DNA reads TGTGCCAGCAGCTTATTTGGTGGCAGCGGGAGATACTTGGACAATGAGCAGTTCTTC.